The 27 T cell receptor beta chains reported below all come from one sample, sequenced in a study of cytomegalovirus exposure and HLA in healthy donors. With 60 Vbeta and 13 Jbeta primers, the PCR was carried out. Clones were read by immunoSEQ multiplex PCR, and TCRdb kept only the in-frame ones, dropping some. The data show 250,000 to 350,000 clones, 70% to 90% seen once. Sequencing was performed on PBMCs. Receptors were obtained from a woman aged 18-29 years in good health and CMV-seronegative.

The J gene is TRBJ2-1, the V gene TRBV7-3; D possibly corresponds to TRBD2 (6 bases). The CDR3 extends over 16 amino acids. Trimming stripped 5 bases from V and 4 bases from J, with 18 bases between. Looked up from germline, CDR1 is SGHTA and CDR2 is FQGTGA. CDR3 DNA: TGTGCCAGCAGCCCCCAAGGAGCGGGTGTTTACAATGAGCAGTTCTTC. It codes for CASSPQGAGVYNEQFF.

CDR3 sequence: CASSLSGRAGELFF. In DNA form, the CDR3 reads TGTGCCAGCAGCTTGTCTGGGAGAGCCGGGGAGCTGTTTTTT. The V and J genes are TRBV5-6 and TRBJ2-2, with D maybe TRBD2 (5 bases). V lost 1 base, J lost 6 bases, and 10 bases lay in between. The CDR3 has 14 residues. In germline, CDR1 is SGHDT, CDR2 YYEEEE.

The chain is built from TRBV1 and TRBJ1-5; the table's D call, TRBD1, has no DNA check behind it. TRBV1 is a known pseudogene. The CDR3 extends over 18 amino acids. The CDR3 loop reads CTSSPCRTAGYSNQPQHF. CDR3 in DNA: TGCACCAGCAGCCCCTGCCGGACAGCTGGTTATAGCAATCAGCCCCAGCATTTT.

This chain connects TRBV27 to TRBJ1-6; 11 bases fit TRBD1. CDR1 is MNHEY and CDR2 is SMNVEV in the germline V gene (reference sequence). Trimming removed 4 bases from V and 7 bases from J; junction bases left unmatched: 3. CDR3 length: 15 amino acids. The CDR3 coding sequence is TGTGCCAGCAGTTCTAGGACAGGGGGCAATTCACCCCTCCACTTT. This gives the protein CASSSRTGGNSPLHF.

As to this clone: A junction end diverges from the germline sequence, so it may reflect a read error. This chain uses TRBV7-9 with TRBJ1-4; D might be TRBD1 (6 bases). This CDR3 is built from 14 residues. Germline V gene data show CDR1 as SEHNR and CDR2 as FQNEAQ (reference sequence). The CDR3 sequence: CSSSYGQLNEKLFF. The CDR3 region has the DNA TGTTCCAGCAGCTATGGACAGTTAAATGAAAAACTGTTTTTT.

This clone was counted once. This chain connects TRBV5-4 to TRBJ2-3, with TRBD2 as a possible D gene (6 bases). The CDR3 is 15 residues long. CDR1 is SGHNT and CDR2 is YYREEE in the germline V gene (reference sequence). The V and J ends lost 0 bases and 1 base respectively, with 9 bases between them. CDR3 sequence: CASSLVASGTDTQYF. CDR3 DNA: TGTGCCAGCAGCTTGGTAGCTAGCGGCACAGATACGCAGTATTTT.

In regard to this clone: The junction shows a germline mismatch at one end, possibly a read error. This CDR3 is also generated by other DNA sequences in the sample. The rearrangement uses TRBV14 and TRBJ1-6; 7 nucleotides line up with TRBD1. The CDR3 sequence is 16 residues long. Germline V gives CDR1 SGHDN, CDR2 FVKESK. CDR3 bases: TGTGCCAGCAGCCGACAAGGGGGCGTCTATAATTCCCCCCTCCACTTT. Translated: CASSRQGGVYNSPLHF.

This clone showed up just a few times. The V gene is TRBV2, the J gene TRBJ1-5, with D tentatively TRBD1 (5 bases). The germline V and J ends were trimmed by 1 base and 2 bases, with 9 bases remaining between them. Germline lookup yields CDR1 SNHLY and CDR2 FYNNEI. CDR3 length: 15 amino acids. CDR3 amino acids: CASSEEGGGNQPQHF. The CDR3 DNA reads TGTGCCAGCAGTGAAGAGGGAGGGGGCAATCAGCCCCAGCATTTT. Based on the CDR3 plus reference TRBV2 and TRBJ1-5, the full variable domain is EPEVTQTPSHQVTQMGQEVILRCVPISNHLYFYWYRQILGQKVEFLVSFYNNEISEKSEIFDDQFSVERPDGSNFTLKIRSTKLEDSAMYFCASSEEGGGNQPQHFGDGTRLSIL.

The chain couples TRBV6-6 to TRBJ2-6; 7 bases line up with TRBD1. Germline values: CDR1 MNHNY, CDR2 SVGAGI (reference sequence). The V segment lost 5 bases and the J segment 2 bases; nucleotides outside the gene matches: 3. This CDR3 comprises 15 residues. The chain's CDR3 is CASSITGAGANVLTF. DNA for the CDR3: TGTGCCAGCAGTATAACAGGGGCTGGGGCCAACGTCCTGACTTTC.

The gene calls are TRBV6-6 and TRBJ1-2; D perhaps matches TRBD1 (6 bases). The CDR3 has 14 residues. CDR1 and CDR2 from the germline V gene are MNHNY and SVGAGI (reference sequence). V was shortened by 2 bases and J by 6 bases, with 13 bases between the two germline ends. CDR3 sequence (DNA): TGTGCCAGCAGTTACCCCGGGCAGGGGAATGGCTACACCTTC. Its translation is CASSYPGQGNGYTF.

The rearrangement links TRBV5-6 to TRBJ2-7; 9 nucleotides agree with TRBD1. The CDR3 extends over 15 amino acids. V lost 4 bases and J lost 4; bases outside the gene matches: 9. Germline V gives CDR1 SGHDT, CDR2 YYEEEE. The CDR3 loop reads CASSGWGQGGYEQYF. In DNA, the CDR3 is TGTGCCAGCAGCGGGTGGGGACAGGGCGGTTACGAGCAGTACTTC. The full variable domain, in which reference TRBV5-6 and TRBJ2-7 provide the parts outside the CDR3, is DAGVTQSPTHLIKTRGQQVTLRCSPKSGHDTVSWYQQALGQGPQFIFQYYEEEERQRGNFPDRFSGHQFPNYSSELNVNALLLGDSALYLCASSGWGQGGYEQYFGPGTRLTVT.

The chain has TRBV11-2 and TRBJ2-5; D might be TRBD1 (5 bases). The germline gives CDR1 SGHAT, CDR2 FQNNGV. V was trimmed by 5 bases and J by 0 bases, leaving 10 bases between them. The CDR3 runs 14 residues. CDR3 nucleotide sequence: TGTGCCAGCAGCCGCGACAGAGACCAAGAGACCCAGTACTTC. Protein: CASSRDRDQETQYF.

V gene TRBV2 combines with J gene TRBJ1-5, with D possibly TRBD1 on 5 matching bases. From germline, CDR1 is SNHLY and CDR2 FYNNEI. Trimming shortened V by 4 bases and J by 9 bases, and 19 bases separated the two germline ends. The CDR3 has 15 residues. Written as DNA, the CDR3 is TGTGCCAGCAGTGTCGCTACGGGGGACCTCGGGCCCCAGCATTTT. Encoded protein: CASSVATGDLGPQHF.

This chain links TRBV5-1 with TRBJ2-3; 8 bases match TRBD2. The germline gives CDR1 SGHRS, CDR2 YFSETQ. This CDR3 comprises 15 residues. Trimming cost V 7 bases and J 4 bases; bases outside gene matches: 11. CDR3 DNA: TGCGCCAGCTCCGTCGCCGGGGGGGCCCCAGATACGCAGTATTTT. Amino acids: CASSVAGGAPDTQYF.

This rearrangement joins TRBV4-1 to TRBJ2-7; 9 bases are a match to TRBD2. This CDR3 comprises 15 residues. J was trimmed by 2 bases and V by 1 base; bases with no gene match: 3. CDR1 MGHRA and CDR2 YSYEKL come from the germline V gene. The CDR3 here is CASSQGLAETYEQYF. CDR3 bases: TGCGCCAGCAGCCAAGGACTAGCGGAGACCTACGAGCAGTACTTC.

This clone has only one observation. This same CDR3 is encoded by further DNA sequences in the sample. The chain recombines TRBV6-1 with TRBJ1-2; D remains unclear. CDR1 is MNHNS and CDR2 is SASEGT in the germline V gene. CDR3 length: 12 amino acids. V was trimmed by 8 bases and J by 8 bases, leaving 15 bases between them. CDR3 residues: CASSHEGRGYTF. CDR3 coding DNA: TGTGCCAGCTCCCACGAGGGTAGGGGCTACACCTTC.

This clone was seen a few times. The chain has TRBV5-1 and TRBJ2-1; 9 bases fit TRBD1. The germline V gene encodes CDR1 SGHRS and CDR2 YFSETQ. There are 14 residues in the CDR3. V lost 4 bases, J lost 5 bases, and 4 bases stayed unmatched. CDR3 region: CASSADRGHNEQFF. The CDR3 DNA follows: TGCGCCAGCAGCGCGGACAGGGGCCACAATGAGCAGTTCTTC. The whole variable domain, filled in from reference TRBV5-1 and TRBJ2-1, reads KAGVTQTPRYLIKTRGQQVTLSCSPISGHRSVSWYQQTPGQGLQFLFEYFSETQRNKGNFPGRFSGRQFSNSRSEMNVSTLELGDSALYLCASSADRGHNEQFFGPGTRLTVL.

In DNA form, the CDR3 reads TGTGCCAGTAGCTGGGGCGTTCTCCCTTACAATGAGCAGTTCTTC. Amino acids: CASSWGVLPYNEQFF. This rearrangement joins TRBV6-5 to TRBJ2-1, with D possibly matching TRBD1 (5 bases). Trimming shortened V by 9 bases and J by 4 bases, and 19 bases separated the two germline ends. This CDR3 contains 15 residues. The germline V gene has CDR1 MNHEY and CDR2 SVGAGI.

The V call is TRBV7-9, the J call TRBJ2-6, with 12 bases aligning to TRBD1. Unmatched junction bases numbered 12, after V lost 5 bases and J lost 4 bases. CDR1 and CDR2 (germline): SEHNR, FQNEAQ (reference sequence). The CDR3 consists of 19 residues. CDR3 DNA: TGTGCCAGCAGCAGACTCCGGGACAGGGGGCTTGCCGGGGCCAACGTCCTGACTTTC. It is translated as CASSRLRDRGLAGANVLTF.

This rearrangement joins TRBV19 to TRBJ1-6; the D is unclear. V lost 5 bases to trimming and J lost 4 bases, with 9 bases between them. Germline V gene sequence: CDR1 LNHDA, CDR2 SQIVND (reference sequence). CDR3 length: 14 amino acids. As DNA, the CDR3 is TGTGCCAGTAGTCTAACTGAGTATAATTCACCCCTCCACTTT. Encoded protein: CASSLTEYNSPLHF.

The chain joins TRBV6-1 to TRBJ1-6, with D possibly being TRBD1 (6 bases). This CDR3 is 13 amino acids long. Trimming pared 7 bases from V and 6 bases from J, leaving 10 bases between. Germline V gene lookup returns CDR1 MNHNS and CDR2 SASEGT. The CDR3 is CASNGRGNSPLHF. The CDR3 nucleotides are TGTGCCAGCAACGGCAGGGGTAATTCACCCCTCCACTTT.

CDR3 nucleotide sequence: TGTGCCAGCAGCACCTCCACGTCAAGGACAGCAACTAATGAAAAACTGTTTTTT. Translation gives CASSTSTSRTATNEKLFF. This sequence joins TRBV7-9 and TRBJ1-4; TRBD1 might be the D (6 bases). Trimming took off 5 bases at V and 0 bases at J, with 19 bases between the two ends. The CDR3 runs 18 residues. CDR1 is SEHNR, CDR2 FQNEAQ, per germline (reference sequence).

The chain combines TRBV27 with TRBJ1-1; D is perhaps TRBD1 (5 bases). The CDR3 contains 15 residues. Looked up from germline, CDR1 is MNHEY and CDR2 is SMNVEV (reference sequence). Trimming shortened V by 0 bases and J by 1 base, and 9 bases separated the two germline ends. The CDR3 region is CASSLSTTGNTEAFF. The CDR3 coding sequence is TGTGCCAGCAGTTTATCGACCACAGGGAACACTGAAGCTTTCTTT.

V gene TRBV12-5 combines with J gene TRBJ2-3; 10 bases are shared with TRBD1. Germline trimming cut 6 bases from V and 6 bases from J; bases unmatched to any gene: 6. CDR3 length: 14 residues. CDR1 and CDR2 (germline): LGHNT, FRNRAP. CDR3 nucleotides: TGTGCTAGTGGCTCCGGACAGGGGGACGATACGCAGTATTTT. Its protein is CASGSGQGDDTQYF.

The V call is TRBV4-2, the J call TRBJ1-1; weak D call: TRBD1 (5 bases). This CDR3 contains 15 residues. CDR1 LGHNA and CDR2 YNFKEQ come from the germline V gene. Trimming took off 1 base at V and 4 bases at J, with 13 bases between the two ends. The CDR3, as DNA: TGTGCCAGCAGCCAAGGAACCGGGGGGGGCACTGAAGCTTTCTTT. Its protein product is CASSQGTGGGTEAFF.

This rearrangement joins TRBV19 to TRBJ1-5; D unclear. V lost 1 base to trimming and J lost 0 bases, with 16 bases between them. The V gene's germline CDR1 is LNHDA and CDR2 SQIVND (reference sequence). CDR3 length: 18 amino acids. This CDR3 is CASSIGPGGYYSNQPQHF. The CDR3 region has the DNA TGTGCCAGTAGTATAGGGCCGGGAGGTTATTATAGCAATCAGCCCCAGCATTTT. Full variable domain (missing parts from reference TRBV19 and TRBJ1-5): DGGITQSPKYLFRKEGQNVTLSCEQNLNHDAMYWYRQDPGQGLRLIYYSQIVNDFQKGDIAEGYSVSREKKESFPLTVTSAQKNPTAFYLCASSIGPGGYYSNQPQHFGDGTRLSIL.

J is TRBJ2-7 and V is TRBV13; perhaps TRBD1 as D (5 bases). V was cut by 2 bases and J by 2 bases, with 10 bases left in between. Per germline, CDR1 PRHDT and CDR2 FYEKMQ (reference sequence). The CDR3 is 14 amino acids. CDR3 region: CASSLKQEAYEQYF. DNA for the CDR3: TGTGCCAGCAGCTTAAAACAGGAAGCCTACGAGCAGTACTTC.